What follows describes a single T cell receptor (beta chain). CDR1 and CDR2 from the germline V gene are KGHSH and LQKENI. V was trimmed by 2 bases and J by 8 bases, leaving 15 bases between them. This CDR3 is built from 15 residues. The data derive from a study of T-cell reconstitution after alpha-beta-depleted transplantation in children. Unique molecular identifiers were incorporated during preparation of the TCRbeta library. TCRdb fed the PCR reads into MiXCR, producing one record per CDR3 protein. The table records a few hundred thousand distinct CDR3 sequences, 9.5% to 13% of them present only once.

Material: PBMCs from the stem cell graft donor, obtained from the stem cell graft. J is TRBJ1-4 and V is TRBV18; the D is unclear. The TCR originated in a human donor who donated a stem cell graft to a child with acute myeloid leukemia. CDR3 sequence: CASSPAIQDREKLFF. The CDR3 DNA reads TGTGCCAGCTCACCAGCTATTCAGGATCGAGAAAAACTGTTTTTT.